Described below is a single T cell receptor (beta chain) sequence and its context. Authors' data handling: Amplification of reference gene primers provided the estimated nucleated cell counts. TCRdb keeps only in-frame clones here, not all; method: immunoSEQ multiplex PCR. That table is the source of V, J and clone size, and D and trimming were worked out from the DNA. The sample has some 240,000 clones, roughly 89% seen once. This CDR3 spans 11 amino acids. Trimming stripped 8 bases from V and 5 bases from J, with 9 bases between. Germline values: CDR1 MDHEN, CDR2 SYDVKM. This sample stems from a study of blood T cell repertoires in COVID-19.

Sequences were obtained from peripheral blood. V is TRBV28 and J is TRBJ1-2; D unclear. This receptor was identified in a middle-aged woman who had recovered from COVID-19. The CDR3 loop is CASSLLYGYTF. The CDR3 DNA is TGTGCCAGCTCCCTTCTGTATGGCTACACCTTC.